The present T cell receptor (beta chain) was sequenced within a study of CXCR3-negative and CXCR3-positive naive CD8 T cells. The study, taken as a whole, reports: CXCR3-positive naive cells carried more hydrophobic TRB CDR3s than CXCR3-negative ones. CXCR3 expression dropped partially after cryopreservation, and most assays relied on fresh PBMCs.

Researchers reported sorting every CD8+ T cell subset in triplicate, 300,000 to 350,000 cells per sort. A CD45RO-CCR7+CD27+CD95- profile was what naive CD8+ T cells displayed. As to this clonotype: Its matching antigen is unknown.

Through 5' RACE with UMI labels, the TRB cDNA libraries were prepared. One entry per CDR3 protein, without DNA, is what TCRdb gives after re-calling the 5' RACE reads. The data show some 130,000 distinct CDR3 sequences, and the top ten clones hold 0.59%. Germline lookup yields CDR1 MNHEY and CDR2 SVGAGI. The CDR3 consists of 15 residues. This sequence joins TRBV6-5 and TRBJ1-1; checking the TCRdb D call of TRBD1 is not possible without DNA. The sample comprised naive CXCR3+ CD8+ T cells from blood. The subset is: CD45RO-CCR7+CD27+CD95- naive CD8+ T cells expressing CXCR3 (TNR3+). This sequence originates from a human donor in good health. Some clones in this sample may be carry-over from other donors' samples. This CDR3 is CASSYPLGGNTEAFF.